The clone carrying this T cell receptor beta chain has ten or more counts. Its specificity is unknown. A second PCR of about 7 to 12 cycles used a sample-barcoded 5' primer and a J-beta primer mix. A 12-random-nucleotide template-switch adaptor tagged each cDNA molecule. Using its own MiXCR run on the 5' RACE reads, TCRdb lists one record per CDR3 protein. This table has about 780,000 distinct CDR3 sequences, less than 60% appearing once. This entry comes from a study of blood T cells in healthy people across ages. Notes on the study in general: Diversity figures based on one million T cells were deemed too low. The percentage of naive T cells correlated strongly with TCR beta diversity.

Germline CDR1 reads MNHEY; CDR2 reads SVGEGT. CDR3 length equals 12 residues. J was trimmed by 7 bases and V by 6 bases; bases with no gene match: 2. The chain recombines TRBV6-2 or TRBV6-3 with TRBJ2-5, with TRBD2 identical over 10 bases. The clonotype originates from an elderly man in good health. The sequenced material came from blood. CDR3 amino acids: CASSRTSGTQYF. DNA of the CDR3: TGTGCCAGCAGCAGGACTAGCGGGACCCAGTACTTC.